A selection of T cell receptor beta chains follows, all from one sample in a study of blood T cell repertoires in COVID-19. The protocol was immunoSEQ multiplex PCR, while the TCRdb copy is restricted to in-frame clones and leaves out a portion. The table shows tens of thousands of clones, with roughly 77% occurring only once. The sequenced sample was peripheral blood. These receptors all come from a human donor in a cohort sampled during active COVID-19. The CDR3 runs from the conserved cysteine through the conserved F or W. The size field is filled for only some rows; it gives once, few, many or a size class.

TRBJ2-3 . TRBV6-6 CASSFDRQTDTQYF
TRBJ2-2 . TRBV4-3 CASSQDDYGNTGELFF
TRBJ1-5 . TRBV21-1 CASSKRQGRRGSNQPQHF
TRBJ2-3 . TRBV7-3 CASSLRTSTDTQYF
TRBJ2-6 . TRBV19 CASRRGVGANVLTF
TRBJ1-4 . TRBV2 CASIASGNEKLFF
TRBJ2-3 . TRBV11-2 CASSQGGSATDTQYF
TRBJ1-5 . TRBV19 CASSVRDRGMPQHF
TRBJ2-7 many TRBV7-2 CASGIQGHSSYEQYF
TRBJ1-6 once TRBV4-1 CASSQEGIREGASHSPLHF
TRBJ1-5 . TRBV5-4 CAKTGGNQPQHF
TRBJ2-5 few TRBV3-1/TRBV3-2 CASSQDLRGVGQETQYF
TRBJ1-1 . TRBV18 CASSGQGVNTEAFF
TRBJ2-7 . TRBV28 CASSSPSGSSYEQYF
TRBJ1-4 . TRBV3-1/TRBV3-2 CASSHGEREKLFF
TRBJ1-1 . TRBV9 CASSVAGYSEAFF
TRBJ2-7 . TRBV29-1 CSCSGQGLDEQYF
TRBJ1-1 . TRBV7-9 CASVGRSTEAFF
TRBJ2-7 . TRBV19 CASSIRGLAGYEQYF
TRBJ2-7 . TRBV7-9 CASSSGTSGEQYF
TRBJ2-7 . TRBV4-2 CASSPSEGALYEQYF
TRBJ2-3 . TRBV4-2 CASSRQQGSAITDTQYF
TRBJ1-6 few TRBV7-9 CASSLEAGLDSPLHF
TRBJ2-1 few TRBV28 CASSLSRGLRSYNEQFF
TRBJ2-4 few TRBV5-5 CASSPGGGQRKNIQYF
TRBJ2-5 . TRBV2 CASSMRLADGGTQYF
TRBJ2-1 . TRBV4-2 CASSLGTDSYNEQFF
TRBJ1-2 . TRBV19 CASSPLLGSGYTF
TRBJ1-2 . TRBV19 CASSMPGQGAYGYTF
TRBJ2-1 . TRBV5-1 CASSLVEQGGNGEQFF
TRBJ2-1 few TRBV3-1/TRBV3-2 CASSPTSGITIEQFF
TRBJ2-3 . TRBV7-3 CASSFPLAGDGTDTQYF
TRBJ2-1 . TRBV25-1 CASRQGPPDEQFF
TRBJ2-7 . TRBV5-6 CASSPWLAGEQYF
TRBJ1-1 . TRBV3-1/TRBV3-2 CASRDTNTEAFF
TRBJ2-1 . TRBV24-1 CATSDLKGADEQFF
TRBJ2-3 . TRBV24-1 CATSDRLAGVTDTQYF
TRBJ2-1 . TRBV7-6 CASSSIWSGRANEQFF
TRBJ2-7 . TRBV28 CASSLRGGTGQYEQYF
TRBJ2-5 . TRBV4-2 CASSQDLAGGEETQYF
TRBJ2-7 once TRBV4-2 CASSQNPQGVGEQYF
TRBJ2-1 few TRBV19 CASQPGGGRDEQFF
TRBJ1-2 . TRBV5-1 CASSLVRDNNYGYTF
TRBJ2-7 . TRBV7-3 CASSLSGATRGFYEQYF
TRBJ1-3 . TRBV10-3 CAISAGTGVGNTIYF
TRBJ1-3 . TRBV9 CASSAGQANSGNTIYF
TRBJ2-3 once TRBV19 CASSILGTGGAGITDTQYF
TRBJ2-5 . TRBV24-1 CATSDSGQRETQYF
TRBJ1-5 . TRBV6-5 CASELDRGGNQPQHF
TRBJ1-6 . TRBV6-1 CASSEWTENSPLHF
TRBJ2-7 . TRBV9 CASSVLRLGQGNYEQYF
TRBJ1-2 once TRBV15 CATSSGGTDYGYTF
TRBJ2-3 . TRBV4-2 CASSQGLVESGQYF
TRBJ2-5 . TRBV6-5 CASSYRPGGRETQYF
TRBJ1-1 . TRBV19 CASQPGHRNTEAFF
TRBJ2-3 . TRBV7-9 CASSPRGGGSSADTQYF
TRBJ1-1 . TRBV5-5 CASSLQGATTEAFF